This record covers a single T cell receptor beta chain. The antigen remains unidentified. This CDR3 contains 12 residues. V was trimmed by 7 bases and J by 4 bases, leaving 13 bases between them. The germline V gene encodes CDR1 SQVTM and CDR2 ANQGSEA. RNA, once extracted, was reverse transcribed into cDNA for use as the sequencing template. The assay was immunoSEQ multiplex PCR, and TCRdb's table has in-frame clones only and misses some. The data show some 190,000 clones, approximately 57% seen once. This sample was included in a study of CD8+ T cells in alopecia areata. Study-wide background: The tofacitinib course ran for 6 to 18 months and was followed by 6 months off drug.

Treatment noted: oral pan-JAK inhibitor, 5-10 mg twice daily. Findings of the study overall: With just one nonresponder, it is still uncertain whether baseline CD8+ expansion relates to response. Scalp specimens additionally yield sequences from normal skin's resident alphabeta T cells.

This rearrangement joins TRBV29-1 to TRBJ1-2; TRBD1 is a possible D gene (5 bases). This clonotype was obtained from a human donor with alopecia areata. Sequenced material: CD4+ T cells sorted from blood, taken at week 24, from a patient treated with tofacitinib. The chain's CDR3 is CSARVRGYGYTF. CDR3 coding DNA: TGCAGCGCCAGGGTTAGGGGCTATGGCTACACCTTC.